The T cell receptor beta chain described here comes from a study of early T cells in non-severe SARS-CoV-2 infection. TCRdb processed the 5' RACE reads anew with MiXCR; each CDR3 protein has one entry. The table lists tens of thousands of distinct CDR3 sequences, around 7% of them singletons. This CDR3 spans 13 amino acids. CDR1 and CDR2 (germline): SGDLS, YYNGEE. Trimming removed 2 bases at V and 6 bases at J, with 9 bases between. The chain recombines TRBV9 with TRBJ2-1; a possible D gene is TRBD1 (5 bases). Sequenced input: whole blood. This clonotype was sampled from an adult who was a healthcare worker with PCR-confirmed SARS-CoV-2 infection or an uninfected control (not recorded which). DNA of the CDR3: TGTGCCAGCAGCGTTCTAGGGGCCAATGAGCAGTTCTTC. Amino acids: CASSVLGANEQFF. The variable domain in full, with the rest retrieved from reference TRBV9 and TRBJ2-1, is DSGVTQTPKHLITATGQRVTLRCSPRSGDLSVYWYQQSLDQGLQFLIQYYNGEERAKGNILERFSAQQFPDLHSELNLSSLELGDSALYFCASSVLGANEQFFGPGTRLTVL.